A single TCR beta chain is shown here with its context. Its antigen remains unknown. The data are from a study of beta chain features in type 1 diabetes. Findings of the study overall: Significant though moderate, a shortening of TCRB CDR3s appeared in all four CD4+ subsets of Type 1 diabetes patients.

Expressed TCRB transcripts were sequenced, since all the RNA that had been isolated was reverse transcribed. Here immunoSEQ multiplex PCR was the method, and the copy in TCRdb shows in-frame clones only, minus some. The sample has fewer than 55,000 clones, under 50% seen once. Sequencing input: Tregs from blood. This clonotype was obtained from a man aged 30 to 45 with type 1 diabetes.

As DNA, the CDR3 is TGTGCCAGCAGTCCGACAGGGGGCGCCGCTTATGGCTACACCTTC. Encoded protein: CASSPTGGAAYGYTF. The V gene is TRBV6-1, the J gene TRBJ1-2; TRBD1 matches at 10 bases. In germline, CDR1 is MNHNS, CDR2 SASEGT. J gave up 5 bases and V 5 bases, and 8 bases lay outside the gene matches. This CDR3 has 15 residues.